This passage covers 9 T cell receptor beta chains from one sample sequenced in a study of shared clonotypes between healthy human individuals. Method: immunoSEQ multiplex PCR; TCRdb's copy keeps in-frame clones and lacks some. The sample contains more than 2 million clones, around 95% of which appear only once. Material: naive CD4+ T cells sorted from blood. Subset meaning: CD45RA+ positively selected. The source of these receptors is a man between 18 and 35 years old in good health.

The chain joins TRBV11-1 to TRBJ1-6; D not certain. CDR1 is SGHAT, CDR2 FQDESV, per germline (reference sequence). The ends were cut back, 4 bases at V and 0 bases at J, with 10 bases in the middle. The length of the CDR3 is 16 residues. The CDR3 sequence is CASSSGPSSYNSPLHF. CDR3 in DNA: TGTGCCAGCAGCTCCGGACCGAGCTCCTATAATTCACCCCTCCACTTT.

This clone was observed a few times. The chain uses TRBV19 and TRBJ2-7; 11 bases map to TRBD2. Trimming cost V 6 bases and J 2 bases; bases outside gene matches: 6. CDR1 LNHDA and CDR2 SQIVND come from the germline V gene (reference sequence). This CDR3 comprises 15 residues. DNA for the CDR3: TGTGCCAGTAGGGTAACTAGCGGGGGAACCTACGAGCAGTACTTC. Its protein product is CASRVTSGGTYEQYF.

The V gene is TRBV7-9, the J gene TRBJ1-1, with D possibly being TRBD1 (5 bases). Trimming shortened V by 5 bases and J by 5 bases, and 24 bases separated the two germline ends. The CDR3 runs to 17 residues. Germline CDR1 reads SEHNR; CDR2 reads FQNEAQ (reference sequence). This CDR3 reads CASSPWGVSLGRTEAFF. CDR3 bases: TGTGCCAGCAGCCCCTGGGGCGTCAGCCTTGGGAGGACTGAAGCTTTCTTT.

This clone showed up just a few times. V gene TRBV19 combines with J gene TRBJ2-1; D call uncertain. CDR1 and CDR2 from the germline V gene are LNHDA and SQIVND (reference sequence). Trimming cost V 6 bases and J 10 bases, with 10 bases left between them. The CDR3 is 11 residues long. Here the CDR3 reads CASSADQEQFF. The CDR3 coding sequence is TGTGCCAGTAGCGCGGACCAGGAGCAGTTCTTC. Based on the CDR3 plus reference TRBV19 and TRBJ2-1, the full variable domain is DGGITQSPKYLFRKEGQNVTLSCEQNLNHDAMYWYRQDPGQGLRLIYYSQIVNDFQKGDIAEGYSVSREKKESFPLTVTSAQKNPTAFYLCASSADQEQFFGPGTRLTVL.

This clone was counted once. The same CDR3 also results from other DNA sequences found in this sample. This chain joins TRBV6-5 and TRBJ1-5; D uncertain. Germline assignment: CDR1 MNHEY and CDR2 SVGAGI. CDR3 length: 13 residues. The V end was cut by 0 bases, the J end by 2 bases, with 2 bases between. The DNA of the CDR3 is TGTGCCAGCAGTTACTCTCGCAATCAGCCCCAGCATTTT. Protein sequence: CASSYSRNQPQHF.

This clone was recorded once. V gene TRBV6-1 combines with J gene TRBJ2-5, with TRBD1 identical over 7 bases. Germline lookup yields CDR1 MNHNS and CDR2 SASEGT. This CDR3 contains 15 residues. Trimming took 5 bases from V and 5 from J; bases not matched to a gene: 11. Here the CDR3 reads CASSNPRGLGETQYF. CDR3 coding DNA: TGTGCCAGCAGTAACCCGAGGGGGCTCGGGGAGACCCAGTACTTC.

The chain recombines TRBV6-1 with TRBJ1-2, with TRBD1 as a possible D gene (6 bases). The germline V gene has CDR1 MNHNS and CDR2 SASEGT. This CDR3 spans 13 amino acids. Trimming left V 6 bases short and J 8 bases short, with 16 bases between. The CDR3 DNA reads TGTGCCAGCAGCCCAAGAGGGGGGCGCGGCTACACCTTC. It encodes CASSPRGGRGYTF.

The chain links TRBV2 to TRBJ2-1; 12 nucleotides agree with TRBD2. The CDR3 spans 16 residues. Germline V gene data show CDR1 as SNHLY and CDR2 as FYNNEI. V lost 5 bases and J lost 4; bases outside the gene matches: 6. This CDR3 reads CASSRAGTSGYNEQFF. CDR3 DNA: TGTGCCAGCAGTCGAGCCGGGACTAGCGGGTACAATGAGCAGTTCTTC.

The V call is TRBV9, the J call TRBJ2-5; 11 bases align to TRBD2. CDR1 is SGDLS and CDR2 is YYNGEE in the germline V gene. The CDR3 spans 16 residues. V was clipped by 0 bases and J by 5 bases; unmatched bases: 6. The CDR3 reads CASSVAPSGGYETQYF. CDR3 nucleotide sequence: TGTGCCAGCAGCGTAGCGCCTAGCGGGGGGTATGAGACCCAGTACTTC.